The 6 T cell receptor beta chains in this list originate from one sample, sequenced in a study of circulating and synovial CD4+ cells in juvenile arthritis. Assay used: immunoSEQ multiplex PCR; TCRdb lists only in-frame clones, some missing. The data hold fewer than 35,000 clones, with 90% to 95% observed a single time. Sequencing input: CD4+ T cells from blood. These receptor sequences come from a human donor with juvenile idiopathic arthritis.

The chain has TRBV18 and TRBJ2-1, with 11 positions matching TRBD2. The CDR3 contains 14 residues. The germline V gene has CDR1 KGHSH and CDR2 LQKENI. V was pared by 3 bases and J by 7 bases, with 2 bases of the junction left unmatched. CDR3: CASSPGLAVNEQFF. As DNA, the CDR3 is TGTGCCAGCTCACCGGGACTAGCGGTTAATGAGCAGTTCTTC.

This clone was detected only once. The V and J genes are TRBV5-4 and TRBJ2-1; 9 bases agree with TRBD2. V lost 3 bases to trimming and J lost 0 bases; unmatched junction nucleotides: 4. Germline loops: CDR1 SGHNT, CDR2 YYREEE (reference sequence). CDR3 length equals 16 residues. The CDR3 loop is CASSSSGASSYNEQFF. CDR3 DNA: TGTGCCAGCAGCTCTAGCGGGGCGAGCTCCTACAATGAGCAGTTCTTC.

The chain combines TRBV5-4 with TRBJ2-1; D gene unclear. V was cut by 0 bases and J by 2 bases, with 9 bases left in between. CDR1 and CDR2 from the germline V gene are SGHNT and YYREEE (reference sequence). The CDR3 length is 15 residues. The CDR3: CASSLESPAYNEQFF. DNA of the CDR3: TGTGCCAGCAGCTTGGAATCTCCGGCCTACAATGAGCAGTTCTTC.

The V and J genes are TRBV7-2 and TRBJ2-3; D is ambiguous. Trimming took 3 bases from V and 5 from J, leaving 3 bases between them. The CDR3 length is 11 residues. Germline-derived CDR1 and CDR2 are SGHTA and FQGNSA. Here the CDR3 DNA reads TGTGCCAGCAGCTTTCGAGATACGCAGTATTTT. It codes for CASSFRDTQYF.

The chain combines TRBV4-3 with TRBJ2-7, with D uncertain. This CDR3 is built from 14 residues. V gave up 0 bases and J gave up 1 base, with 7 bases separating them. The germline gives CDR1 LGHNA, CDR2 YSLEER. CDR3: CASSQEALSYEQYF. The DNA of the CDR3 is TGCGCCAGCAGCCAAGAGGCCCTTTCCTACGAGCAGTACTTC.

The chain uses TRBV5-1 and TRBJ2-3; 7 positions match TRBD1. Germline V lookup: CDR1 SGHRS, CDR2 YFSETQ. This CDR3 comprises 15 residues. V shed 4 bases and J 6 bases; nucleotides not matched to a gene: 11. The CDR3 DNA reads as TGCGCCAGCAGCACGGGGACAGCTGTCGCGGATACGCAGTATTTT. Translation gives CASSTGTAVADTQYF. The entire variable domain, with the rest obtained from reference TRBV5-1 and TRBJ2-3, is as follows: KAGVTQTPRYLIKTRGQQVTLSCSPISGHRSVSWYQQTPGQGLQFLFEYFSETQRNKGNFPGRFSGRQFSNSRSEMNVSTLELGDSALYLCASSTGTAVADTQYFGPGTRLTVL.